The 11 T cell receptor beta chains below were found in one sample sequenced in a study of blood T cells in healthy people across ages. The authors ran a second PCR of 7 to 11 cycles using a sample-barcoded 5' primer and a J-beta primer mix. In TCRdb, the 5' RACE reads were re-called with MiXCR into one record per CDR3 protein. The table includes about 1.4 million distinct CDR3 sequences, approximately 59% detected once. Sequencing was carried out using blood. The source of these receptors is a man aged 18 to 29 in good health.

A remark on this clonotype: As the CDR3 is not closed by the conserved phenylalanine or tryptophan, this likely results from a read error. The chain links TRBV27 to TRBJ2-1, with a tentative D call TRBD1 (5 bases). This CDR3 spans 14 amino acids. Germline V gene sequence: CDR1 MNHEY, CDR2 SMNVEV (reference sequence). V was pared by 8 bases and J by 2 bases, with 13 bases between. CDR3 in DNA: TGTGCCAGCGGTTCGCAGGGCCCCTACAATGAGCAGTTCTCC. It specifies CASGSQGPYNEQFS.

This chain joins TRBV5-1 and TRBJ2-1; maybe TRBD2 (6 bases). Germline CDR1 is SGHRS and CDR2 is YFSETQ. The CDR3 has 13 amino acids. Deletions cut 4 bases from V and 5 bases from J, with 10 bases between. The DNA for the CDR3 is TGCGCCAGCAGCCGGGGGTCGGACAATGAGCAGTTCTTC. It is translated as CASSRGSDNEQFF. Complete variable domain (other parts from reference TRBV5-1 and TRBJ2-1): KAGVTQTPRYLIKTRGQQVTLSCSPISGHRSVSWYQQTPGQGLQFLFEYFSETQRNKGNFPGRFSGRQFSNSRSEMNVSTLELGDSALYLCASSRGSDNEQFFGPGTRLTVL.

V usage is TRBV6-5 and J usage is TRBJ2-5, with TRBD1 as a possible D gene (6 bases). The CDR3 has 15 residues. Trimming removed 6 bases from V and 7 bases from J, with 21 bases in between. The V gene's germline CDR1 is MNHEY and CDR2 SVGAGI. CDR3 protein: CASSPGDMGVWTQYF. CDR3 DNA sequence: TGTGCCAGCAGCCCAGGGGATATGGGGGTTTGGACCCAGTACTTC.

This clonotype was counted a single time. The rearrangement joins TRBV4-1 to TRBJ2-3; 7 bases are shared with TRBD2. CDR1 and CDR2 (germline): MGHRA, YSYEKL. This CDR3 region has 16 residues. Germline trimming cut 4 bases from V and 4 bases from J; bases unmatched to any gene: 11. In DNA, the CDR3 is TGCGCCAGCAGCCCTTTTTCGCGGGAGTGGTCAGATACGCAGTATTTT. Amino acid sequence: CASSPFSREWSDTQYF.

The V and J genes are TRBV7-9 and TRBJ2-5, with 8 bases lining up with TRBD2. J gave up 0 bases and V 5 bases, and 8 bases lay outside the gene matches. The germline CDR1 and CDR2 sequences are SEHNR and FQNEAQ (reference sequence). The CDR3 contains 16 residues. CDR3 coding DNA: TGTGCCAGCAGCGTCACCACTAGCGGTTACCAAGAGACCCAGTACTTC. Translation: CASSVTTSGYQETQYF.

V and J are TRBV30 and TRBJ2-4; D remains ambiguous. The J call is uncertain, as TRBJ2-5 better fits the DNA end. CDR1 and CDR2 (germline): GTSNPN, SVGIG (reference sequence). The CDR3 is 12 residues long. The CDR3 DNA is TGTGCCTGGATCAGCGCGCGAGAGACCCAGTACTTC. It encodes CAWISARETQYF.

The chain combines TRBV27 with TRBJ2-5; D unclear. CDR1 MNHEY and CDR2 SMNVEV come from the germline V gene (reference sequence). V shed 5 bases and J shed 9 bases, with 13 bases lying between them. The CDR3 has 12 amino acids. CDR3 DNA: TGTGCCAGCAGTCCCAGCCCGGGCCCCCAGTACTTC. Translated: CASSPSPGPQYF.

The chain uses TRBV28 and TRBJ2-5; 9 bases fit TRBD1. J gave up 5 bases and V 1 base, and 2 bases lay outside the gene matches. The CDR3 runs to 14 residues. In germline, CDR1 is MDHEN, CDR2 SYDVKM. The CDR3 bases are TGTGCCAGCAGTTTATTTGACAGGGGGGAGACCCAGTACTTC. Its protein is CASSLFDRGETQYF.

The rearrangement uses TRBV7-2 and TRBJ2-3, with no clear D. V was pared by 2 bases and J by 2 bases, with 14 bases between. Per the germline V gene, CDR1 is SGHTA and CDR2 is FQGNSA. The CDR3 extends over 16 amino acids. CDR3 sequence: CASSLRALVPTDTQYF. The CDR3 nucleotides read TGTGCCAGCAGCTTAAGGGCTCTAGTGCCCACAGATACGCAGTATTTT. Full variable domain (outside the CDR3, taken from reference TRBV7-2 and TRBJ2-3): GAGVSQSPSNKVTEKGKDVELRCDPISGHTALYWYRQSLGQGLEFLIYFQGNSAPDKSGLPSDRFSAERTGGSVSTLTIQRTQQEDSAVYLCASSLRALVPTDTQYFGPGTRLTVL.

V usage is TRBV18 and J usage is TRBJ1-2; unclear D gene. Germline loops: CDR1 KGHSH, CDR2 LQKENI. Trimming stripped 4 bases from V and 7 bases from J, with 16 bases between. This CDR3 has 14 amino acids. CDR3 residues: CASSRGNNAAGYTF. The DNA of the CDR3 is TGTGCCAGCTCACGGGGTAATAACGCGGCTGGCTACACCTTC.

In regard to this clonotype: This sequence may be a read error, since a much larger clone differs from it by one base. This chain connects TRBV2 to TRBJ2-1; 9 bases are a match to TRBD1. Germline V gene data show CDR1 as SNHLY and CDR2 as FYNNEI. The V gene end was trimmed by 4 bases and the J gene end by 10 bases; junction bases not matched to a gene: 8. The CDR3 has 14 residues. CDR3 DNA: TGTGCCAGCAGTGGGCTGGACAGGGGAGGCGAGCAGTTCTTC. Translation gives CASSGLDRGGEQFF.